The 27 T cell receptor beta chains in this list originate from one sample, sequenced in a study of blood T cell repertoires in COVID-19. Only in-frame clones appear in the TCRdb table, and some are missing; sequencing was by immunoSEQ multiplex PCR. The repertoire holds about 180,000 clones, with roughly 87% as singletons. Sequencing was done on a sample of peripheral blood. These receptors all stem from a woman aged 70-85 years with COVID-19, enrolled during active disease.

This clone occurred once. The sample carries other DNA sequences with the same CDR3. The chain employs TRBV18 and TRBJ1-5; the match to TRBD1 covers 9 bases. The CDR3 has 15 residues. The V segment lost 4 bases and the J segment 0 bases; nucleotides outside the gene matches: 1. The germline V gene has CDR1 KGHSH and CDR2 LQKENI. In DNA, the CDR3 is TGTGCCAGCTCACGGACAGGGGATAGCAATCAGCCCCAGCATTTT. This translates into CASSRTGDSNQPQHF.

CDR3 DNA: TGTGCCAGCAGCTTAGGGGACAGGGGGTCAATGAGCTATGGCTACACCTTC. It is translated as CASSLGDRGSMSYGYTF. J is TRBJ1-2 and V is TRBV7-2; TRBD1 agrees at 11 bases. V lost 1 base to trimming and J lost 4 bases; unmatched junction nucleotides: 8. The CDR3 contains 17 residues. Looked up from germline, CDR1 is SGHTA and CDR2 is FQGNSA.

V usage is TRBV7-9 and J usage is TRBJ2-1; 13 nucleotides match TRBD2. After removal of 4 bases from V and 4 bases from J, the junction contained 7 bases not matched to a gene. Per the germline V gene, CDR1 is SEHNR and CDR2 is FQNEAQ (reference sequence). The CDR3 length is 17 residues. The CDR3 DNA follows: TGTGCCAGCAGCTCAACTAGCGGGAGGGCGGGGTACAATGAGCAGTTCTTC. Translation gives CASSSTSGRAGYNEQFF.

This clone was detected only once. The chain carries TRBV29-1 and TRBJ2-2, with D unclear. The germline CDR1 and CDR2 sequences are SQVTM and ANQGSEA. The CDR3 spans 11 residues. V shed 3 bases and J shed 4 bases, with 3 bases lying between them. CDR3 DNA sequence: TGCAGCGTTGAGAGCACCGGGGAGCTGTTTTTT. It translates to CSVESTGELFF.

The chain recombines TRBV7-9 with TRBJ2-7, with 11 bases fitting TRBD2. J was trimmed by 0 bases and V by 4 bases; bases with no gene match: 5. Per germline, CDR1 SEHNR and CDR2 FQNEAQ (reference sequence). There are 16 residues in the CDR3. The CDR3 here is CASSSSGRPSSYEQYF. For the CDR3, the DNA is TGTGCCAGCAGCTCTAGCGGGAGGCCTAGCTCCTACGAGCAGTACTTC.

The sample holds a few counts of this clone. The chain joins TRBV3-1 (or the pseudogene TRBV3-2) to TRBJ1-6; D perhaps matches TRBD1 (6 bases). V was shortened by 2 bases and J by 10 bases, with 15 bases between the two germline ends. Germline V CDR1 and CDR2: LGHDT, YNNKEL (reference sequence). The CDR3 extends over 15 amino acids. CDR3 in DNA: TGTGCCAGCAGCCAATTCGGGCAGGGGTCGTCACCCCTCCACTTT. Residues: CASSQFGQGSSPLHF.

On this clone: Other DNA sequences in the sample encode the same CDR3. V gene TRBV7-2 combines with J gene TRBJ1-1; D unclear. V shed 1 base and J shed 1 base, with 4 bases lying between them. This CDR3 has 13 amino acids. CDR1 SGHTA and CDR2 FQGNSA come from the germline V gene. Written as DNA, the CDR3 is TGTGCCAGCAGCTTAGGGAGGAACACTGAAGCTTTCTTT. Its protein is CASSLGRNTEAFF.

This clone was observed a handful of times. CDR3 nucleotide sequence: TGTGCCAGCAGCAGGACTAGCGGGGGACGGGAGCAGTACTTC. Residues: CASSRTSGGREQYF. This rearrangement joins TRBV7-3 to TRBJ2-7; 13 bases fit TRBD2. The CDR3 contains 14 residues. The ends lost 5 bases at V and 7 bases at J; junction bases unmatched: 5. Germline CDR1 reads SGHTA; CDR2 reads FQGTGA.

The chain recombines TRBV6-5 with TRBJ2-1, with D maybe TRBD1 (6 bases). Per the germline V gene, CDR1 is MNHEY and CDR2 is SVGAGI. This CDR3 has 15 residues. The V and J ends lost 6 bases and 0 bases respectively, with 12 bases between them. This CDR3 is CASSLGQPSYNEQFF. CDR3 in DNA: TGTGCCAGCAGCCTTGGACAGCCCTCCTACAATGAGCAGTTCTTC.

The chain uses TRBV5-1 and TRBJ2-1; 7 bases align to TRBD1. The CDR3 contains 14 residues. Germline CDR1 and CDR2: SGHRS and YFSETQ. V was pared by 6 bases and J by 2 bases, with 5 bases of the junction left unmatched. The CDR3 loop is CASNTGQTYNEQFF. The CDR3, as DNA: TGCGCCAGCAACACGGGACAGACCTACAATGAGCAGTTCTTC.

The rearrangement joins TRBV13 to TRBJ2-7; 13 nucleotides line up with TRBD2. The length of the CDR3 is 17 residues. Looked up from germline, CDR1 is PRHDT and CDR2 is FYEKMQ (reference sequence). V gave up 5 bases and J gave up 6 bases; unmatched junction bases: 13. The CDR3 spells CASSPLRTSGRVGEQYF. CDR3 in DNA: TGTGCCAGCAGCCCGCTCCGGACTAGCGGGAGAGTGGGCGAGCAGTACTTC.

The V gene is TRBV4-3, the J gene TRBJ2-2, with 7 nucleotides matching TRBD1. The CDR3 is 15 residues long. Germline V gene lookup returns CDR1 LGHNA and CDR2 YSLEER. V lost 3 bases, J lost 0 bases, and 1 base stayed unmatched. CDR3 amino acids: CASSQGQTNTGELFF. CDR3 nucleotide sequence: TGCGCCAGCAGCCAGGGACAGACGAACACCGGGGAGCTGTTTTTT.

Here the CDR3 reads CASSAGLAGANEQFF. The CDR3 DNA is TGTGCCAGCAGCGCCGGACTAGCGGGAGCAAATGAGCAGTTCTTC. V and J are TRBV11-2 and TRBJ2-1, with TRBD2 identical over 13 bases. Germline CDR1 reads SGHAT; CDR2 reads FQNNGV. The CDR3 contains 15 residues. V was pared by 5 bases and J by 7 bases, with 5 bases of the junction left unmatched.

V gene TRBV3-1 (or the pseudogene TRBV3-2) combines with J gene TRBJ1-4; 8 nucleotides match TRBD1. This CDR3 is 15 amino acids long. From germline, CDR1 is LGHDT and CDR2 YNNKEL (reference sequence). V was pared by 6 bases and J by 7 bases, with 10 bases of the junction left unmatched. The CDR3 DNA follows: TGTGCCAGCAGGAATCAGGGGGCTTGGAGTGAAAAACTGTTTTTT. This gives the protein CASRNQGAWSEKLFF.

The chain combines TRBV3-1 (or the pseudogene TRBV3-2) with TRBJ2-7, with unresolved D. V was shortened by 4 bases and J by 3 bases, with 10 bases between the two germline ends. The CDR3 length is 13 residues. Germline V gene data show CDR1 as LGHDT and CDR2 as YNNKEL (reference sequence). CDR3 in amino acids: CASSRGPDYEQYF. CDR3 coding DNA: TGTGCCAGCAGCCGAGGCCCAGACTACGAGCAGTACTTC.

CDR3: CATSRDPRGTGNTIYF. CDR3 sequence (DNA): TGTGCCACCAGCAGAGACCCCAGGGGAACTGGAAACACCATATATTTT. This chain uses TRBV15 with TRBJ1-3; possibly TRBD1 for D (6 bases). Germline V CDR1 and CDR2: LNHNV, YYDKDF (reference sequence). The V end was cut by 0 bases, the J end by 2 bases, with 11 bases between. The CDR3 contains 16 residues.

The chain couples TRBV4-1 to TRBJ2-7, with D tentatively TRBD2 (5 bases). The germline CDR1 and CDR2 sequences are MGHRA and YSYEKL. The CDR3 extends over 15 amino acids. Deletions cut 1 base from V and 6 bases from J, with 16 bases between. The CDR3, as DNA: TGCGCCAGCAGCCAAGCCGGAACTTTAGCGTCCGAGCAGTACTTC. Amino acid sequence: CASSQAGTLASEQYF.

CDR3 nucleotides: TGTGCCAGCAGCAAGGGACTAGCGGGAGGGCTGCGCACGCAGTATTTT. Translated, it gives CASSKGLAGGLRTQYF. The chain recombines TRBV6-2 or TRBV6-3 with TRBJ2-3, with 16 bases matching TRBD2. With V trimmed by 6 bases and J by 9 bases, 9 bases remained unmatched. This CDR3 contains 16 residues. Germline V gene sequence: CDR1 MNHEY, CDR2 SVGEGT.

The rearrangement uses TRBV7-2 and TRBJ2-2; D may be TRBD1 (6 bases). CDR3 length: 15 amino acids. With 1 base removed from V and 6 bases from J, the gap between germline ends came to 12 bases. Per the germline V gene, CDR1 is SGHTA and CDR2 is FQGNSA. CDR3 in amino acids: CASSLGRDTAGELFF. CDR3 in DNA: TGTGCCAGCAGCTTAGGTCGGGACACGGCCGGGGAGCTGTTTTTT.

The sample holds a few counts of this clone. The V call is TRBV7-9, the J call TRBJ2-7; 9 bases align to TRBD2. The CDR3 runs 14 residues. Germline lookup yields CDR1 SEHNR and CDR2 FQNEAQ (reference sequence). V dropped 2 bases and J dropped 4; count of bases not matched to a gene: 3. In nucleotides, the CDR3 is TGTGCCAGCAGCTTATGGCGGGAGGGTTACGAGCAGTACTTC. Its translation is CASSLWREGYEQYF.

This sequence joins TRBV6-4 and TRBJ2-5, with no clear D. Trimming took off 0 bases at V and 7 bases at J, with 12 bases between the two ends. This CDR3 region has 14 residues. Looked up from germline, CDR1 is MRHNA and CDR2 is SNTAGT. CDR3: CASSDSPVLWTQYF. CDR3 sequence (DNA): TGTGCCAGCAGTGACTCCCCGGTTTTGTGGACCCAGTACTTC.

This chain joins TRBV7-9 and TRBJ1-5, with D possibly TRBD1 on 5 matching bases. Trimming pared 1 base from V and 2 bases from J, leaving 6 bases between. The CDR3 totals 14 residues. The germline gives CDR1 SEHNR, CDR2 FQNEAQ (reference sequence). The CDR3 bases are TGTGCCAGCAGCTTAGAGGGGCGCAATCAGCCCCAGCATTTT. This sequence encodes CASSLEGRNQPQHF. Based on the CDR3 plus reference TRBV7-9 and TRBJ1-5, the full variable domain is DTGVSQNPRHKITKRGQNVTFRCDPISEHNRLYWYRQTLGQGPEFLTYFQNEAQLEKSRLLSDRFSAERPKGSFSTLEIQRTEQGDSAMYLCASSLEGRNQPQHFGDGTRLSIL.

This clone has a handful of counts. The V and J genes are TRBV15 and TRBJ2-1; D call uncertain. This CDR3 region has 14 residues. In germline, CDR1 is LNHNV, CDR2 YYDKDF (reference sequence). V was trimmed by 3 bases and J by 1 base, leaving 7 bases between them. For the CDR3, the DNA is TGTGCCACCAGCAGGTCCCGGTCCTACAATGAGCAGTTCTTC. This sequence encodes CATSRSRSYNEQFF.

The chain carries TRBV7-2 and TRBJ2-7; D is perhaps TRBD2 (5 bases). The CDR3 totals 15 residues. Germline CDR1 is SGHTA and CDR2 is FQGNSA. Trimming removed 6 bases from V and 6 bases from J, with 21 bases in between. The CDR3 loop is CASSSAGPPPGEQYF. For the CDR3, the DNA is TGTGCCAGCAGTTCGGCGGGCCCCCCTCCGGGCGAGCAGTACTTC. Combining the CDR3 with reference TRBV7-2 and TRBJ2-7 gives the whole variable domain GAGVSQSPSNKVTEKGKDVELRCDPISGHTALYWYRQSLGQGLEFLIYFQGNSAPDKSGLPSDRFSAERTGGSVSTLTIQRTQQEDSAVYLCASSSAGPPPGEQYFGPGTRLTVT.

V gene TRBV5-4 combines with J gene TRBJ2-3; TRBD2 agrees at 7 bases. The CDR3 has 14 residues. The ends lost 3 bases at V and 6 bases at J; junction bases unmatched: 7. Germline loops: CDR1 SGHNT, CDR2 YYREEE (reference sequence). For the CDR3, the DNA is TGTGCCAGCAGCTCCATTGTGGGGGGGGATACGCAGTATTTT. It yields the protein CASSSIVGGDTQYF.

This clone was recorded a few times. The V and J genes are TRBV7-9 and TRBJ1-2; D ambiguous. The CDR3 consists of 12 residues. Germline CDR1 is SEHNR and CDR2 is FQNEAQ (reference sequence). Trimming shortened V by 5 bases and J by 5 bases, and 9 bases separated the two germline ends. The CDR3 DNA is TGTGCCAGCAGCACGAGCGGGTATGGCTACACCTTC. Translated: CASSTSGYGYTF.

This rearrangement joins TRBV7-6 to TRBJ1-2; possibly TRBD1 for D (5 bases). Trimming removed 0 bases at V and 3 bases at J, with 14 bases between. The CDR3 is made up of 16 amino acids. Germline CDR1 reads SGHVS; CDR2 reads FNYEAQ. The CDR3 DNA is TGTGCCAGCAGCTTAGCCCCAAGGGGCGCATACTATGGCTACACCTTC. Translating gives CASSLAPRGAYYGYTF.